A selection of T cell receptor beta chains follows, all from one sample in a study of T cell responses to AZD1222 COVID-19 vaccine. The assay was immunoSEQ multiplex PCR, and TCRdb's table has in-frame clones only and misses some. The sample consists of approximately 120,000 clones, roughly 90% of them appearing once. Sequencing was performed on peripheral blood, taken on day 0 of MenACWY control vaccination. Receptor source: an adult in good health. The CDR3 runs from the conserved cysteine through the conserved F or W. The D gene is left open where the match is weak. Expanded clones are given a class, and other clones once, few, many or no size at all.

d_call j_call clone_size v_call cdr3_aa cdr3_nt
TRBD1 TRBJ1-1 once TRBV10-3 CAISIQGDPEAFF TGTGCCATCAGCATACAGGGGGATCCTGAAGCTTTCTTT
. TRBJ1-1 . TRBV5-5 CASSPDLNTEAFF TGTGCCAGCAGCCCGGACCTGAACACTGAAGCTTTCTTT
TRBD2 TRBJ2-7 . TRBV7-8 CASSSNIAGGLLHEQYF TGTGCCAGCAGCTCCAACATAGCGGGAGGACTTTTGCACGAGCAGTACTTC
. TRBJ2-7 . TRBV9 CASSVEGTSSYEQYF TGTGCCAGCAGCGTGGAAGGGACCAGCTCCTACGAGCAGTACTTC
TRBD1 TRBJ1-1 . TRBV12-3/TRBV12-4 CASSPETGTEAFF TGTGCCAGCAGTCCCGAGACAGGGACGGAAGCTTTCTTT
TRBD1 TRBJ1-2 . TRBV20-1 CSASWGQGVSDYGYTF TGCAGTGCTAGTTGGGGACAGGGGGTTTCGGACTATGGCTACACCTTC
TRBD1 TRBJ2-7 . TRBV10-3 CAVVYKGGTGSYEQYF TGTGCCGTAGTATACAAAGGCGGGACAGGGTCCTACGAGCAGTACTTC
. TRBJ2-6 . TRBV7-3 CASSIEGLGANVLTF TGTGCCAGCAGTATCGAGGGGCTTGGGGCCAACGTCCTGACTTTC
TRBD2 TRBJ2-4 . TRBV11-3 CASSLGEGWAKNIQYF TGTGCCAGCAGCTTAGGGGAGGGTTGGGCCAAAAACATTCAGTACTTC
TRBD1 TRBJ1-6 . TRBV5-1 CASSIGGFGSPLHF TGCGCCAGCAGTATAGGGGGCTTCGGTTCACCCCTCCACTTT
. TRBJ2-5 . TRBV2 CASSEPPDWRQETQYF TGTGCCAGCAGTGAACCACCCGACTGGCGCCAAGAGACCCAGTACTTC
TRBD1 TRBJ2-7 few TRBV6-5 CASEETGAYEQYF TGTGCCAGTGAGGAGACAGGGGCTTACGAGCAGTACTTC
. TRBJ1-6 . TRBV9 CASSVNPSSYNSPLHF TGTGCCAGCAGCGTCAACCCCAGCTCCTATAATTCACCCCTCCACTTT
TRBD2 TRBJ2-1 . TRBV30 CAWSQTSGRIGWQFF TGTGCCTGGAGTCAGACTAGCGGGAGAATCGGGTGGCAGTTCTTC
. TRBJ1-4 . TRBV18 CASSPEGSRTNEKLFF TGTGCCAGCTCTCCCGAGGGTTCCCGTACTAATGAAAAACTGTTTTTT
. TRBJ2-7 . TRBV18 CASSPTPSYEQYF TGTGCCAGCTCACCAACCCCTTCCTACGAGCAGTACTTC
. TRBJ2-4 . TRBV6-6 CASSPSGVESIQYF TGTGCCAGCAGCCCCTCGGGGGTGGAGAGCATTCAGTACTTC
. TRBJ1-2 . TRBV12-3/TRBV12-4 CASSSSGNYGYTF TGTGCCAGCAGTTCATCAGGAAACTATGGCTACACCTTC
. TRBJ1-1 . TRBV3-1/TRBV3-2 CASSRDGRVTTEAFF TGTGCCAGCAGCCGAGACGGGCGCGTGACCACTGAAGCTTTCTTT
TRBD2 TRBJ2-7 . TRBV5-8 CASSPRAGGPGEQYF TGTGCCAGCAGCCCGAGAGCGGGAGGGCCAGGCGAGCAGTACTTC